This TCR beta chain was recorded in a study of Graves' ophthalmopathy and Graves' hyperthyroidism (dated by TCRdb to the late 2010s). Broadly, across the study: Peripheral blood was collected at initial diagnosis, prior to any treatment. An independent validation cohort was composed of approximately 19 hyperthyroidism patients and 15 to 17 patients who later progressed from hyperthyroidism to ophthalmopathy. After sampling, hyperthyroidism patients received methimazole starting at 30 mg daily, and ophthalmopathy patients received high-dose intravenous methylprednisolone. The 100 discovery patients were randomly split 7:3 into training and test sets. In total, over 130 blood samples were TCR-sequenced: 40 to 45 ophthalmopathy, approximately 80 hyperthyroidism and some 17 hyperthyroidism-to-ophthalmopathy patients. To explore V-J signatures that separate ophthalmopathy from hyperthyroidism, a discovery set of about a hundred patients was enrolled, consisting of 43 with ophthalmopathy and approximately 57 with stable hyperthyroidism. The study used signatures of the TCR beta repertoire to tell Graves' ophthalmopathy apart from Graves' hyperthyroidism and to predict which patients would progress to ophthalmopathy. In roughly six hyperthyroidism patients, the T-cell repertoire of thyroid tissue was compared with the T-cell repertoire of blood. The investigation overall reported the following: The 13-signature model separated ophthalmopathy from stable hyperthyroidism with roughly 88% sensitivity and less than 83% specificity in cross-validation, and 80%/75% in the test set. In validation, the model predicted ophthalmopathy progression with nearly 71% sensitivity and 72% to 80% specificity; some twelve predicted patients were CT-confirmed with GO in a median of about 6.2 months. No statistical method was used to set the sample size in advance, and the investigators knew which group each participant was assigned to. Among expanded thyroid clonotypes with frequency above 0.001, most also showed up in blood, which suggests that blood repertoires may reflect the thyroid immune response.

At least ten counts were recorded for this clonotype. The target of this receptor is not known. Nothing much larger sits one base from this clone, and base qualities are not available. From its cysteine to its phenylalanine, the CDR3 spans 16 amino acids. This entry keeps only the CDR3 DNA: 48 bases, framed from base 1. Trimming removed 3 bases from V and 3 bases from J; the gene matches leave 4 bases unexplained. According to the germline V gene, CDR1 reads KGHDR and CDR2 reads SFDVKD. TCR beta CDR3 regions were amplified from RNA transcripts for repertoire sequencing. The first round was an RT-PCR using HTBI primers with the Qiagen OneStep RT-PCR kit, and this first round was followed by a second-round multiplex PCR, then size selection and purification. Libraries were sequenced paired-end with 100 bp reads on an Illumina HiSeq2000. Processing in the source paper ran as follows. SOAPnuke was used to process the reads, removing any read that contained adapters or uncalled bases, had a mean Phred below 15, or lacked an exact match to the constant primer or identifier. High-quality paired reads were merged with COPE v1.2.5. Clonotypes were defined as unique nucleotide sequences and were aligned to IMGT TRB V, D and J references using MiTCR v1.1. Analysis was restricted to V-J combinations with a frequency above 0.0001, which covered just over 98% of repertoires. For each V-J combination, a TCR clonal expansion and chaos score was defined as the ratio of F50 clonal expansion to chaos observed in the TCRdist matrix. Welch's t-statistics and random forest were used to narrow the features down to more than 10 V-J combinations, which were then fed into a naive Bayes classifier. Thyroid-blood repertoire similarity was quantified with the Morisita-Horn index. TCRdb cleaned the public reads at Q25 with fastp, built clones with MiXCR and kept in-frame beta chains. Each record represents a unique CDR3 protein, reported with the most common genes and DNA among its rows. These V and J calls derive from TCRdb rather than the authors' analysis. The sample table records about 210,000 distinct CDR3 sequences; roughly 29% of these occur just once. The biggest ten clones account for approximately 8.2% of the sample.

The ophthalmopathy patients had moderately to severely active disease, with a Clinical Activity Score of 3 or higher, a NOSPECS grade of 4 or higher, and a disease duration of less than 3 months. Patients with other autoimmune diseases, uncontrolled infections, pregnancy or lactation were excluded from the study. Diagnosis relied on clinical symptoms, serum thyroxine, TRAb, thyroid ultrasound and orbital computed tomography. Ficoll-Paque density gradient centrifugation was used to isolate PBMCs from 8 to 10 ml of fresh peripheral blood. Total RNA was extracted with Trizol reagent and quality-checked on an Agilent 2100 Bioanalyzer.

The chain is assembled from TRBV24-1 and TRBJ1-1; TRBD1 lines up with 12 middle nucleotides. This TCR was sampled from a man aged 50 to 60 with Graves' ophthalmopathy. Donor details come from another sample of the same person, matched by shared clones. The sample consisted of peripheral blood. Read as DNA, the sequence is TGTGCCACCAGTGATGGGACAGGGGGCGCGTACACTGAAGCTTTCTTT. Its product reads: CATSDGTGGAYTEAFF.